The T cell receptor beta chain under discussion was sequenced for a study of T-cell memory formation after mild COVID-19. As for the study in general: Clusters of TCRs were largely donor specific.

TCR alpha and TCR beta cDNA libraries carrying sample barcodes and UMIs came from 5'RACE with constant-segment primers. Via MiXCR, TCRdb re-called the 5' RACE reads, giving one row per CDR3 protein. The repertoire holds about 390,000 distinct CDR3 sequences, with about 15% as singletons. The CDR3 consists of 16 residues. Deletions cut 6 bases from V and 6 bases from J, with 22 bases between. CDR1 is SGHVS and CDR2 is FQNEAQ in the germline V gene. Notes on this clonotype: Its target is not known.

Findings of the study overall: There was a balanced CD4/CD8 profile in clones contracting day 15 to 85, and later expanders leaned CD4+. A subset of responding clones appeared in pre-infection memory, suggesting cross-reactive memory joined.

Material for sequencing was PBMCs or a T cell subset sorted from them (not recorded which). This receptor was identified in a man younger than 30 who had mild COVID-19 (a few samples of this study predate the infection). Cell type and time point are not known. The chain couples TRBV7-8 to TRBJ2-3, with a possible D match to TRBD1 (6 bases). CDR3 coding DNA: TGTGCCAGCAGACAGAATCGGTGGCAAACAGGGGATACGCAGTATTTT. Translated: CASRQNRWQTGDTQYF. The full variable domain, rest sourced from reference TRBV7-8 and TRBJ2-3, is GAGVSQSPRYKVAKRGQDVALRCDPISGHVSLFWYQQALGQGPEFLTYFQNEAQLDKSGLPSDRFFAERPEGSVSTLKIQRTQQEDSAVYLCASRQNRWQTGDTQYFGPGTRLTVL.